These 31 T cell receptor beta chains were sequenced from one sample in a study of shared clonotypes between healthy human individuals. Sequencing was performed with immunoSEQ multiplex PCR; in TCRdb, only in-frame clones are kept and a portion is missing. This table holds more than 1.2 million clones, roughly 98.5% found once. Sequenced input: naive CD4+ T cells sorted from blood. Subset here: CD45RA+ positively selected. These receptors were collected from a man aged 30 to 39 in good health.

The V call is TRBV7-2, the J call TRBJ2-7; TRBD1 is a possible D gene (6 bases). This CDR3 is 15 amino acids long. Trimming left V 5 bases short and J 1 base short, with 15 bases between. Germline V gene lookup returns CDR1 SGHTA and CDR2 FQGNSA. The CDR3 region is CASSPRGISSYEQYF. In DNA form, the CDR3 reads TGTGCCAGCAGCCCCAGGGGTATTAGTTCCTACGAGCAGTACTTC.

V and J are TRBV6-5 and TRBJ2-2, with D possibly TRBD2 on 5 matching bases. The germline gives CDR1 MNHEY, CDR2 SVGAGI. This CDR3 spans 15 amino acids. Trimming left V 0 bases short and J 10 bases short, with 15 bases between. The CDR3 nucleotides read TGTGCCAGCAGTTACTCTAACTCAGCGGTGATGGAGCTGTTTTTT. This gives the protein CASSYSNSAVMELFF.

The rearrangement uses TRBV28 and TRBJ2-7, with 7 bases matching TRBD2. The CDR3 runs 15 residues. CDR1 is MDHEN, CDR2 SYDVKM, per germline. The ends lost 6 bases at V and 1 base at J; junction bases unmatched: 9. This chain's CDR3 is CASRPPGAGSYEQYF. For the CDR3, the DNA is TGTGCCAGCAGACCTCCAGGAGCGGGATCCTACGAGCAGTACTTC. The whole variable domain, filled in from reference TRBV28 and TRBJ2-7, reads DVKVTQSSRYLVKRTGEKVFLECVQDMDHENMFWYRQDPGLGLRLIYFSYDVKMKEKGDIPEGYSVSREKKERFSLILESASTNQTSMYLCASRPPGAGSYEQYFGPGTRLTVT.

The genes are TRBV7-3 and TRBJ2-3, with D perhaps TRBD2 (6 bases). Germline V gene data show CDR1 as SGHTA and CDR2 as FQGTGA. CDR3 length: 15 residues. Trimming took 3 bases from V and 1 from J, leaving 11 bases between them. The CDR3 is CASSLMGGGTDTQYF. In DNA form, the CDR3 reads TGTGCCAGCAGCTTGATGGGGGGTGGCACAGATACGCAGTATTTT. Looking up the rest from reference TRBV7-3 and TRBJ2-3 gives the full variable domain: GAGVSQTPSNKVTEKGKYVELRCDPISGHTALYWYRQSLGQGPEFLIYFQGTGAADDSGLPNDRFFAVRPEGSVSTLKIQRTERGDSAVYLCASSLMGGGTDTQYFGPGTRLTVL.

This clone was counted once. The gene calls are TRBV27 and TRBJ2-2; D might be TRBD1 (6 bases). Trimming left V 1 base short and J 3 bases short, with 12 bases between. CDR1 is MNHEY and CDR2 is SMNVEV in the germline V gene (reference sequence). The CDR3 length is 16 residues. CDR3 DNA: TGTGCCAGCAGTTTATTAGGGACACCACACACCGGGGAGCTGTTTTTT. Translation: CASSLLGTPHTGELFF.

The chain couples TRBV6-1 to TRBJ1-4; D is unclear. Germline CDR1 reads MNHNS; CDR2 reads SASEGT. V was cut by 6 bases and J by 0 bases, with 11 bases left in between. There are 15 residues in the CDR3. The DNA for the CDR3 is TGTGCCAGCAGAGACACAGCTGCAACTAATGAAAAACTGTTTTTT. Its translation is CASRDTAATNEKLFF.

The chain recombines TRBV10-1 with TRBJ2-1; 11 bases align to TRBD2. Germline V gene sequence: CDR1 WNHNN, CDR2 SYGVQD (reference sequence). V was pared by 6 bases and J by 3 bases, with 4 bases of the junction left unmatched. This CDR3 comprises 15 residues. The CDR3 DNA follows: TGCGCCAGCAGCCCGACTAGCGGGGTCTACAATGAGCAGTTCTTC. Its protein product is CASSPTSGVYNEQFF.

The chain carries TRBV18 and TRBJ2-7, with 9 bases matching TRBD1. The CDR3 spans 13 residues. The V gene's germline CDR1 is KGHSH and CDR2 LQKENI. The V and J ends lost 7 bases and 6 bases, in that order; junction bases with no gene match: 7. The chain's CDR3 is CASYKGQGLEQYF. CDR3 coding DNA: TGTGCCAGCTACAAGGGACAGGGCCTCGAGCAGTACTTC.

V is TRBV2 and J is TRBJ1-5; 8 nucleotides line up with TRBD1. The CDR3 spans 15 residues. Germline V lookup: CDR1 SNHLY, CDR2 FYNNEI. The ends lost 8 bases at V and 2 bases at J; junction bases unmatched: 8. CDR3 sequence: CASRLDRAGNQPQHF. The CDR3 DNA reads as TGTGCCAGCCGATTGGACAGGGCAGGCAATCAGCCCCAGCATTTT.

V and J are TRBV7-9 and TRBJ1-2; weak D call: TRBD1 (5 bases). CDR1 is SEHNR, CDR2 FQNEAQ, per germline (reference sequence). This CDR3 contains 15 residues. Trimming removed 3 bases at V and 8 bases at J, with 19 bases between. The CDR3, as DNA: TGTGCCAGCAGCTTGAAGACAGCAAGTTTAGGGGGCTACACCTTC. Translating it yields CASSLKTASLGGYTF.

This rearrangement joins TRBV6-1 to TRBJ2-7; no reliable D call. This CDR3 has 15 residues. Per the germline V gene, CDR1 is MNHNS and CDR2 is SASEGT. V was trimmed by 4 bases and J by 4 bases, leaving 17 bases between them. In DNA, the CDR3 is TGTGCCAGCAGTGTAGGTCATGCCCTAGGGTACGAGCAGTACTTC. Translating it yields CASSVGHALGYEQYF.

CDR3 sequence (DNA): TGTGCCATCAGTGTAGAAGGGGAGGTCGCTTTCTTT. Translating it yields CAISVEGEVAFF. This chain joins TRBV10-3 and TRBJ1-1; perhaps TRBD1 as D (5 bases). Germline V gene data show CDR1 as ENHRY and CDR2 as SYGVKD. CDR3 size: 12 residues. V was shortened by 4 bases and J by 11 bases, with 14 bases between the two germline ends.

This clone was recorded only once. V usage is TRBV7-8 and J usage is TRBJ2-1; D possibly uses TRBD1 or TRBD2 (7 bases each). The CDR3 is made up of 14 amino acids. Germline CDR1 and CDR2: SGHVS and FQNEAQ. Trimming left V 5 bases short and J 7 bases short, with 15 bases between. The CDR3, as DNA: TGTGCCAGCAGCCCGGGGAGGGGGCTGAATGAGCAGTTCTTC. Translating gives CASSPGRGLNEQFF.

The chain links TRBV7-2 to TRBJ1-4; no firm D call. Germline CDR1 is SGHTA and CDR2 is FQGNSA. CDR3 length: 16 amino acids. V was trimmed by 0 bases and J by 9 bases, leaving 17 bases between them. CDR3 sequence (DNA): TGTGCCAGCAGCTTAGCCGCAACACCCCCCCGGCAAAAACTGTTTTTT. It yields the protein CASSLAATPPRQKLFF.

The chain combines TRBV18 with TRBJ2-7, with TRBD2 matching 12 bases. CDR1 and CDR2 from the germline V gene are KGHSH and LQKENI. The CDR3 is 15 amino acids. V was clipped by 5 bases and J by 5 bases; unmatched bases: 7. This CDR3 is CASSILAGGGHEQYF. The CDR3, as DNA: TGTGCCAGCTCAATTCTAGCGGGAGGGGGCCACGAGCAGTACTTC.

The chain has TRBV27 and TRBJ2-6; D unclear. Germline CDR1 reads MNHEY; CDR2 reads SMNVEV (reference sequence). Trimming cost V 10 bases and J 2 bases, with 9 bases left between them. The CDR3 is made up of 13 amino acids. CDR3 protein: CATTRTGANVLTF. The CDR3 region has the DNA TGTGCCACCACCCGAACTGGGGCCAACGTCCTGACTTTC. Together with reference TRBV27 and TRBJ2-6, the CDR3 gives the full variable domain: EAQVTQNPRYLITVTGKKLTVTCSQNMNHEYMSWYRQDPGLGLRQIYYSMNVEVTDKGDVPEGYKVSRKEKRNFPLILESPSPNQTSLYFCATTRTGANVLTFGAGSRLTVL.

This chain joins TRBV5-1 and TRBJ2-2; a possible D gene is TRBD2 (6 bases). The CDR3 spans 16 residues. V dropped 4 bases and J dropped 1 base, with 14 bases sitting between them. Germline CDR1 reads SGHRS; CDR2 reads YFSETQ. Here the CDR3 reads CASSLGKGGNTGELFF. The CDR3 DNA sequence: TGCGCCAGCAGCCTTGGAAAGGGAGGGAACACCGGGGAGCTGTTTTTT.

This clone was seen a single time. The V call is TRBV7-9, the J call TRBJ2-3, with D unresolved. Germline V gene sequence: CDR1 SEHNR, CDR2 FQNEAQ (reference sequence). This CDR3 has 15 residues. The V end lost 4 bases, the J end lost 7 bases, and 18 bases lay between the germline ends. The CDR3 nucleotides read TGTGCCAGCAGCTCCCCCTTGGGTAACCAGAATACGCAGTATTTT. This codes for CASSSPLGNQNTQYF. Based on the CDR3 plus reference TRBV7-9 and TRBJ2-3, the full variable domain is DTGVSQNPRHKITKRGQNVTFRCDPISEHNRLYWYRQTLGQGPEFLTYFQNEAQLEKSRLLSDRFSAERPKGSFSTLEIQRTEQGDSAMYLCASSSPLGNQNTQYFGPGTRLTVL.

CDR3 nucleotide sequence: TGTGCCAGCAGTACAGGGTTTGCCGGGGAGCTGTTTTTT. Encoded protein: CASSTGFAGELFF. The rearrangement links TRBV6-5 to TRBJ2-2; weak D call: TRBD1 (6 bases). Trimming shortened V by 5 bases and J by 6 bases, and 10 bases separated the two germline ends. The CDR3 loop spans 13 amino acids. Germline loops: CDR1 MNHEY, CDR2 SVGAGI.

The rearrangement links TRBV9 to TRBJ2-7; the D gene is possibly TRBD2 (6 bases). V lost 0 bases and J lost 4, with 14 bases in between. The CDR3 has 15 amino acids. Germline-derived CDR1 and CDR2 are SGDLS and YYNGEE. The DNA of the CDR3 is TGTGCCAGCAGCGTAGGGCTCCGGGAGTCGTACGAGCAGTACTTC. Translated: CASSVGLRESYEQYF.

Points on this clone: Additional DNA sequences in this sample encode the identical CDR3. The genes are TRBV7-2 and TRBJ2-5; D gene unclear. Germline-derived CDR1 and CDR2 are SGHTA and FQGNSA. CDR3 size: 11 residues. The ends were cut back, 4 bases at V and 1 base at J, with 1 base in the middle. CDR3 protein: CASSSQETQYF. In DNA form, the CDR3 reads TGTGCCAGCAGCTCCCAAGAGACCCAGTACTTC.

The chain is built from TRBV5-1 and TRBJ2-3; 7 nucleotides agree with TRBD2. Germline trimming cut 4 bases from V and 11 bases from J; bases unmatched to any gene: 19. The germline CDR1 and CDR2 sequences are SGHRS and YFSETQ. This CDR3 has 16 residues. The CDR3 DNA reads TGCGCCAGCAGCCCGAGACTAGCCCTCAAGGGATGGGAGCAGTATTTT. Residues: CASSPRLALKGWEQYF.

The chain is built from TRBV27 and TRBJ2-5, with 8 bases identical to TRBD1. CDR3 length: 14 residues. The J segment lost 5 bases and the V segment lost 6 bases, leaving 8 bases of the junction unmatched. In germline, CDR1 is MNHEY, CDR2 SMNVEV (reference sequence). This CDR3 reads CASRPGQEYETQYF. CDR3 nucleotide sequence: TGTGCCAGCAGACCGGGACAGGAGTATGAGACCCAGTACTTC.

The chain employs TRBV30 and TRBJ1-2; unclear D gene. CDR1 is GTSNPN, CDR2 SVGIG, per germline (reference sequence). CDR3 size: 13 residues. Trimming took off 5 bases at V and 2 bases at J, with 12 bases between the two ends. In nucleotides, the CDR3 is TGTGCCTGGCGGGCACCAGTGAACTATGGCTACACCTTC. Translation gives CAWRAPVNYGYTF.

This chain links TRBV27 with TRBJ2-7, with D perhaps TRBD1 or TRBD2 (5 bases each). CDR1 and CDR2 (germline): MNHEY, SMNVEV (reference sequence). The length of the CDR3 is 15 residues. V was trimmed by 5 bases and J by 0 bases, leaving 14 bases between them. The CDR3, as DNA: TGTGCCAGCAGTCTCTACGGGACGGACTCCTACGAGCAGTACTTC. Translating it yields CASSLYGTDSYEQYF.

As concerns this clone: Mismatch with germline at one junction end may stem from a read error. The chain combines TRBV7-7 with TRBJ2-7, with D perhaps assigned TRBD1 or TRBD2 (5 bases each). This CDR3 has 15 amino acids. Looked up from germline, CDR1 is SSHAT and CDR2 is FNYEAQ (reference sequence). The CDR3 DNA reads as TGTGCTAGCAGCTTAGCGTCCGGCCCAGGGAACGAGCAGTACTTC. Translating it yields CASSLASGPGNEQYF.

The chain couples TRBV27 to TRBJ2-1, with a possible D match to TRBD1 (5 bases). V shed 8 bases and J shed 0 bases, with 14 bases lying between them. The CDR3 runs 15 residues. The germline CDR1 and CDR2 sequences are MNHEY and SMNVEV (reference sequence). The CDR3 loop is CASRRGSNSYNEQFF. In DNA form, the CDR3 reads TGTGCCAGCCGAAGGGGATCGAACTCCTACAATGAGCAGTTCTTC.

This rearrangement joins TRBV2 to TRBJ2-3, with D perhaps TRBD1 (5 bases). Trimming shortened V by 8 bases and J by 1 base, and 22 bases separated the two germline ends. This CDR3 spans 17 amino acids. Germline V CDR1 and CDR2: SNHLY, FYNNEI. As DNA, the CDR3 is TGTGCCAGCTCGACGCAGGGTTTAAGTTATGGCACAGATACGCAGTATTTT. It codes for CASSTQGLSYGTDTQYF.

This chain links TRBV5-4 with TRBJ2-7; a weak D match, TRBD1 (6 bases). Germline V CDR1 and CDR2: SGHNT, YYREEE (reference sequence). CDR3 length: 16 amino acids. V was cut by 4 bases and J by 2 bases, with 19 bases left in between. The DNA of the CDR3 is TGTGCCAGCAGCAAACGCACAGGGATACTCCCCTACGAGCAGTACTTC. It is translated as CASSKRTGILPYEQYF.

The chain couples TRBV7-2 to TRBJ1-5; possibly TRBD1 for D (6 bases). Germline assignment: CDR1 SGHTA and CDR2 FQGNSA. The length of the CDR3 is 14 residues. Trimming removed 1 base from V and 7 bases from J, with 11 bases in between. This CDR3 reads CASSLGQGWQPQHF. In DNA, the CDR3 is TGTGCCAGCAGCTTAGGCCAGGGGTGGCAGCCCCAGCATTTT. Full variable domain (outside the CDR3, taken from reference TRBV7-2 and TRBJ1-5): GAGVSQSPSNKVTEKGKDVELRCDPISGHTALYWYRQSLGQGLEFLIYFQGNSAPDKSGLPSDRFSAERTGGSVSTLTIQRTQQEDSAVYLCASSLGQGWQPQHFGDGTRLSIL.

This chain uses TRBV18 with TRBJ2-5; 7 bases fit TRBD1. The CDR3 consists of 15 residues. With V trimmed by 3 bases and J by 1 base, 5 bases remained unmatched. CDR1 and CDR2 from the germline V gene are KGHSH and LQKENI. The CDR3: CASSPWGQTQETQYF. Written as DNA, the CDR3 is TGTGCCAGCTCACCTTGGGGACAGACCCAAGAGACCCAGTACTTC. Full variable domain (missing parts from reference TRBV18 and TRBJ2-5): NAGVMQNPRHLVRRRGQEARLRCSPMKGHSHVYWYRQLPEEGLKFMVYLQKENIIDESGMPKERFSAEFPKEGPSILRIQQVVRGDSAAYFCASSPWGQTQETQYFGPGTRLLVL.